One sample yielded the 29 T cell receptor beta chains listed below, sequenced in a study of cytotoxic CD8 clonotypes in ibrutinib-treated CLL. The data were produced by immunoSEQ multiplex PCR, yet TCRdb's version contains in-frame clones alone and is incomplete. The sample consists of some 170,000 clones, roughly 88% of them appearing once. The sample consisted of PBMCs, taken at disease progression, from a patient treated with ibrutinib. These receptors were taken from a human donor with chronic lymphocytic leukemia.

CDR3 bases: TGTGCCAGCAGTCAGGTTTTGGAGCCCCAGCATTTT. Translated, it gives CASSQVLEPQHF. The chain carries TRBV6-6 and TRBJ1-5; D not certain. Per the germline V gene, CDR1 is MNHNY and CDR2 is SVGAGI (reference sequence). V lost 5 bases, J lost 8 bases, and 10 bases lay in between. The CDR3 runs 12 residues.

The V call is TRBV5-6, the J call TRBJ2-5; D not resolved. CDR1 and CDR2 from the germline V gene are SGHDT and YYEEEE. CDR3 size: 16 residues. V lost 0 bases and J lost 3, with 15 bases in between. CDR3 sequence: CASSLAEEHLEETQYF. Written as DNA, the CDR3 is TGTGCCAGCAGCTTGGCCGAAGAACACTTGGAAGAGACCCAGTACTTC.

The J gene is TRBJ2-5, the V gene TRBV6-5; D gene ambiguous. The CDR3 is 15 amino acids. The germline gives CDR1 MNHEY, CDR2 SVGAGI. V gave up 2 bases and J gave up 4 bases, with 14 bases separating them. The CDR3 nucleotides read TGTGCCAGCAGTTACACGGACGCCCCGGGAGAGACCCAGTACTTC. It encodes CASSYTDAPGETQYF.

V gene TRBV5-1 combines with J gene TRBJ1-4, with TRBD1 identical over 7 bases. V was clipped by 5 bases and J by 6 bases; unmatched bases: 4. This CDR3 is 13 amino acids long. Germline V gives CDR1 SGHRS, CDR2 YFSETQ. CDR3 DNA sequence: TGCGCCAGCAGTGCTGGACAGGATGAAAAACTGTTTTTT. It translates to CASSAGQDEKLFF.

This clone was seen only a few times. The gene calls are TRBV6-1 and TRBJ2-7; perhaps TRBD2 as D (6 bases). The CDR3 covers 11 residues. The germline V and J ends were trimmed by 7 bases and 3 bases, with 7 bases remaining between them. CDR1 is MNHNS, CDR2 SASEGT, per germline. Here the CDR3 reads CASIGSYEQYF. The CDR3 DNA follows: TGTGCCAGCATCGGGAGCTACGAGCAGTACTTC.

The V gene is TRBV5-1, the J gene TRBJ2-3, with D perhaps matching TRBD1 (5 bases). Germline loops: CDR1 SGHRS, CDR2 YFSETQ. CDR3 length: 12 amino acids. V was pared by 3 bases and J by 6 bases, with 8 bases between. In DNA form, the CDR3 reads TGCGCCAGCAGCTGGGGCCGGGATACGCAGTATTTT. Residues: CASSWGRDTQYF.

The chain recombines TRBV12-5 with TRBJ2-6; the D gene is possibly TRBD1 (5 bases). The V end lost 0 bases, the J end lost 1 base, and 19 bases lay between the germline ends. CDR3 length: 20 amino acids. In germline, CDR1 is LGHNT, CDR2 FRNRAP. CDR3 bases: TGTGCTAGTGGTTTGGTACTCTGGGGCTCTACCTATTCTGGGGCCAACGTCCTGACTTTC. This encodes CASGLVLWGSTYSGANVLTF.

This chain connects TRBV9 to TRBJ2-7, with 12 bases matching TRBD2. The germline gives CDR1 SGDLS, CDR2 YYNGEE. J gave up 7 bases and V 4 bases, and 9 bases lay outside the gene matches. The CDR3 is made up of 15 amino acids. CDR3 loop: CASSPRTSGTGEQYF. As DNA, the CDR3 is TGTGCCAGCAGCCCAAGGACTAGCGGGACTGGGGAGCAGTACTTC.

The rearrangement links TRBV7-2 to TRBJ2-7; D is undetermined. Germline V lookup: CDR1 SGHTA, CDR2 FQGNSA. The V end lost 5 bases, the J end lost 7 bases, and 15 bases lay between the germline ends. The CDR3 spans 13 residues. The CDR3 DNA reads as TGTGCCAGCAGCCGGACCCAGCCTCTGGAGCAGTACTTC. The encoded protein is CASSRTQPLEQYF.

The chain has TRBV7-3 and TRBJ2-7; TRBD1 might be the D (5 bases). This CDR3 is built from 16 residues. Germline CDR1 and CDR2: SGHTA and FQGTGA. With 3 bases removed from V and 0 bases from J, the gap between germline ends came to 15 bases. The CDR3 nucleotides read TGTGCCAGCAGCTTCAACCCGGACATACGCTCCTACGAGCAGTACTTC. Encoded protein: CASSFNPDIRSYEQYF.

This clone was recorded only once. The CDR3 DNA sequence: TGTGCCAGCAGTGAAGATGGGGCCTCGTCCTACGAGCAGTACTTC. Encoded protein: CASSEDGASSYEQYF. The chain combines TRBV2 with TRBJ2-7; a weak D match, TRBD1 (5 bases). The CDR3 has 15 amino acids. CDR1 and CDR2 from the germline V gene are SNHLY and FYNNEI. The V and J ends lost 1 base and 1 base respectively, with 11 bases between them.

The V call is TRBV5-4, the J call TRBJ2-3; 8 bases align to TRBD2. The V and J ends lost 1 base and 2 bases, in that order; junction bases with no gene match: 3. Germline values: CDR1 SGHNT, CDR2 YYREEE (reference sequence). The CDR3 is 15 amino acids. CDR3 loop: CASSLISGTTDTQYF. The DNA of the CDR3 is TGTGCCAGCAGCTTGATTAGCGGGACCACAGATACGCAGTATTTT.

The chain carries TRBV30 and TRBJ2-1; no firm D call. Per germline, CDR1 GTSNPN and CDR2 SVGIG (reference sequence). The CDR3 is made up of 15 amino acids. Deletions cut 1 base from V and 4 bases from J, with 14 bases between. For the CDR3, the DNA is TGTGCCTGGAGTGACCCTCGGCTATTATACAATGAGCAGTTCTTC. It yields the protein CAWSDPRLLYNEQFF.

The V call is TRBV5-5, the J call TRBJ1-2, with D possibly TRBD1 on 5 matching bases. The V and J ends lost 4 bases and 4 bases respectively, with 14 bases between them. Germline-derived CDR1 and CDR2 are SGHKS and YYEKEE (reference sequence). This CDR3 spans 14 amino acids. The CDR3 loop reads CASSEDSRGYGYTF. CDR3 coding DNA: TGTGCCAGCAGCGAAGACAGTCGGGGCTATGGCTACACCTTC.

The chain links TRBV30 to TRBJ2-1; the D gene is possibly TRBD2 (5 bases). V was cut by 3 bases and J by 4 bases, with 19 bases left in between. This CDR3 has 16 amino acids. In germline, CDR1 is GTSNPN, CDR2 SVGIG (reference sequence). CDR3 in DNA: TGTGCCTGGAGGGGTCCTCGGGCTAGAGGGTACAATGAGCAGTTCTTC. The encoded protein is CAWRGPRARGYNEQFF.

The CDR3 spells CASNSGRTQETQYF. CDR3 coding DNA: TGTGCCAGCAATTCCGGACGGACACAAGAGACCCAGTACTTC. The V call is TRBV6-6, the J call TRBJ2-5; D perhaps matches TRBD1 (5 bases). Per germline, CDR1 MNHNY and CDR2 SVGAGI (reference sequence). This CDR3 is built from 14 residues. V shed 7 bases and J shed 2 bases, with 14 bases lying between them.

The chain couples TRBV7-9 to TRBJ2-7; no definite D call. Looked up from germline, CDR1 is SEHNR and CDR2 is FQNEAQ (reference sequence). The CDR3 totals 15 residues. V lost 5 bases and J lost 0, with 14 bases in between. CDR3 DNA sequence: TGTGCCAGCAGCGGATCTGGCAGGCTCTCCTACGAGCAGTACTTC. Protein sequence: CASSGSGRLSYEQYF.

The chain carries TRBV14 and TRBJ1-1; D may be TRBD1 (5 bases). The V and J ends lost 0 bases and 4 bases respectively, with 9 bases between them. CDR1 and CDR2 (germline): SGHDN, FVKESK. The CDR3 covers 14 residues. The CDR3 DNA reads TGTGCCAGCAGCCAAGAATGGGGGGGCACTGAAGCTTTCTTT. Translating gives CASSQEWGGTEAFF.

The gene calls are TRBV4-1 and TRBJ2-3, with 7 bases lining up with TRBD2. V lost 1 base to trimming and J lost 4 bases; unmatched junction nucleotides: 2. This CDR3 region has 14 residues. Germline V gene sequence: CDR1 MGHRA, CDR2 YSYEKL. The CDR3 DNA sequence: TGCGCCAGCAGCCAAGTAGCGGGTTCAGATACGCAGTATTTT. It codes for CASSQVAGSDTQYF.

This clone was observed a single time. V and J are TRBV2 and TRBJ1-6; D gene unclear. The V end lost 6 bases, the J end lost 10 bases, and 10 bases lay between the germline ends. CDR1 SNHLY and CDR2 FYNNEI come from the germline V gene. The CDR3 sequence is 12 residues long. The CDR3 loop is CASRRELSPLHF. CDR3 nucleotides: TGTGCCAGCAGGAGGGAGTTGTCACCCCTCCACTTT. The whole variable domain, filled in from reference TRBV2 and TRBJ1-6, reads EPEVTQTPSHQVTQMGQEVILRCVPISNHLYFYWYRQILGQKVEFLVSFYNNEISEKSEIFDDQFSVERPDGSNFTLKIRSTKLEDSAMYFCASRRELSPLHFGNGTRLTVT.

The chain combines TRBV18 with TRBJ2-1; no reliable D call. The CDR3 length is 16 residues. The germline V gene encodes CDR1 KGHSH and CDR2 LQKENI. V was trimmed by 6 bases and J by 6 bases, leaving 21 bases between them. The CDR3 loop reads CASSNGNYQVANEQFF. The CDR3 nucleotides are TGTGCCAGCTCCAACGGTAACTACCAAGTCGCCAATGAGCAGTTCTTC.

The rearrangement joins TRBV19 to TRBJ2-7; 7 bases line up with TRBD1. The CDR3 sequence is 16 residues long. Germline CDR1 and CDR2: LNHDA and SQIVND (reference sequence). V shed 2 bases and J 5 bases; nucleotides not matched to a gene: 12. CDR3 in amino acids: CASSISRQGFPNEQYF. DNA of the CDR3: TGTGCCAGTAGTATATCGAGACAGGGCTTCCCTAACGAGCAGTACTTC.

The gene calls are TRBV5-1 and TRBJ2-3; D tentatively fits TRBD1 or TRBD2 (5 bases each). The CDR3 has 14 residues. V was shortened by 2 bases and J by 4 bases, with 11 bases between the two germline ends. Per germline, CDR1 SGHRS and CDR2 YFSETQ. The CDR3 here is CASSFLGGADTQYF. In DNA, the CDR3 is TGCGCCAGCAGCTTCCTTGGGGGTGCAGATACGCAGTATTTT. Supplemented by reference TRBV5-1 and TRBJ2-3, the full variable domain reads KAGVTQTPRYLIKTRGQQVTLSCSPISGHRSVSWYQQTPGQGLQFLFEYFSETQRNKGNFPGRFSGRQFSNSRSEMNVSTLELGDSALYLCASSFLGGADTQYFGPGTRLTVL.

The CDR3 loop is CASSRAGVSYNEQFF. CDR3 nucleotides: TGCGCCAGCAGCCGAGCGGGAGTCTCCTACAATGAGCAGTTCTTC. This chain joins TRBV5-1 and TRBJ2-1; 8 nucleotides align to TRBD2. Trimming cost V 4 bases and J 0 bases; bases outside gene matches: 3. Germline CDR1 SGHRS, CDR2 YFSETQ. This CDR3 has 15 amino acids.

The chain is built from TRBV19 and TRBJ1-5, with 7 bases lining up with TRBD1. Trimming took 0 bases from V and 4 from J; bases not matched to a gene: 6. The CDR3 runs to 16 residues. CDR1 is LNHDA and CDR2 is SQIVND in the germline V gene (reference sequence). The CDR3 region has the DNA TGTGCCAGTAGTATAGATCATGCAGGGGGGAATCAGCCCCAGCATTTT. Protein sequence: CASSIDHAGGNQPQHF.

The rearrangement links TRBV5-1 to TRBJ1-1; D may be TRBD1 (5 bases). In germline, CDR1 is SGHRS, CDR2 YFSETQ. Trimming took 1 base from V and 7 from J, leaving 14 bases between them. The CDR3 is made up of 14 amino acids. The CDR3 here is CASSLFGTGVEAFF. The CDR3 bases are TGCGCCAGCAGCTTGTTTGGGACGGGAGTTGAAGCTTTCTTT.

The V gene is TRBV30, the J gene TRBJ1-2; 7 bases are a match to TRBD1. The CDR3 covers 14 residues. V lost 1 base to trimming and J lost 4 bases; unmatched junction nucleotides: 6. Germline V gene data show CDR1 as GTSNPN and CDR2 as SVGIG (reference sequence). CDR3 DNA sequence: TGTGCCTGGAGTGCCCGGGACAGAGGCTATGGCTACACCTTC. Its translation: CAWSARDRGYGYTF.

This clone turned up a few times. The chain joins TRBV5-1 to TRBJ2-1; 9 positions match TRBD1. V lost 0 bases to trimming and J lost 8 bases; unmatched junction nucleotides: 9. The germline CDR1 and CDR2 sequences are SGHRS and YFSETQ. The length of the CDR3 is 16 residues. The CDR3: CASSLGVGTGLDEQFF. The CDR3 coding sequence is TGCGCCAGCAGCTTGGGGGTGGGGACAGGGTTGGATGAGCAGTTCTTC.

CDR3 sequence: CASSAGAGWYEQYF. CDR3 nucleotide sequence: TGTGCCAGCAGCGCCGGGGCAGGGTGGTACGAGCAGTACTTC. V and J are TRBV6-6 and TRBJ2-7, with D perhaps given as TRBD1 or TRBD2 (5 bases each). There are 14 residues in the CDR3. CDR1 and CDR2 (germline): MNHNY, SVGAGI (reference sequence). With 6 bases removed from V and 4 bases from J, the gap between germline ends came to 16 bases.